A single TCR beta chain is shown here with its context. This record comes from a study of blood T cell repertoires in COVID-19. Study at large: From the United States, Italy and Spain came samples of acute and convalescent COVID-19. Sample material is recorded as cDNA or gDNA derived from T cells, B-cell-depleted T cells, or PBMCs.

In the original processing: Reference gene primers were amplified, and this amplification served to estimate nucleated cell counts. Repertoires were generated with immunoSEQ multiplex PCR, while TCRdb's copy carries only in-frame clones and drops some. V and J calls and clone size come straight from that table; D and trimming were deduced from the DNA. The sample yields 90,000 to 120,000 clones, approximately 90% seen once. Sequencing used peripheral blood. The receptor's source is a man aged 45-60 years with active or convalescent COVID-19.

CDR3 sequence: CASTERESSYEQYF. Written as DNA, the CDR3 is TGCGCCAGCACCGAGAGGGAGTCTTCCTACGAGCAGTACTTC. The rearrangement links TRBV5-1 to TRBJ2-7; weak D call: TRBD2 (5 bases). This CDR3 spans 14 amino acids. The germline gives CDR1 SGHRS, CDR2 YFSETQ. The V end lost 6 bases, the J end lost 1 base, and 14 bases lay between the germline ends.